These 25 T cell receptor beta chains came from one sample sequenced in a study of control samples from healthy donors and cancer patients. The protocol was immunoSEQ multiplex PCR, while the TCRdb copy is restricted to in-frame clones and leaves out a portion. The data contain around 78,000 clones, just under 95% of them singletons. The sample consisted of blood. These receptors all stem from a woman in her late teens or twenties in good health.

The CDR3 DNA reads as TGTGCCAGCTCACCATGGGACAGGGCAGAGACCCAGTACTTC. Its protein product is CASSPWDRAETQYF. This sequence joins TRBV18 and TRBJ2-5; 9 positions match TRBD1. Germline trimming cut 2 bases from V and 4 bases from J; bases unmatched to any gene: 2. Germline CDR1 KGHSH, CDR2 LQKENI. The CDR3 covers 14 residues.

V usage is TRBV5-1 and J usage is TRBJ2-5; no reliable D call. The germline gives CDR1 SGHRS, CDR2 YFSETQ. The CDR3 is made up of 13 amino acids. Trimming pared 4 bases from V and 3 bases from J, leaving 10 bases between. This CDR3 is CASSKTREETQYF. The CDR3 region has the DNA TGCGCCAGCAGCAAAACCCGGGAAGAGACCCAGTACTTC.

V usage is TRBV27 and J usage is TRBJ2-3, with D possibly being TRBD1 or TRBD2 (7 bases each). V shed 7 bases and J shed 6 bases, with 11 bases lying between them. This CDR3 spans 12 amino acids. The germline V gene has CDR1 MNHEY and CDR2 SMNVEV (reference sequence). The CDR3, as DNA: TGTGCCAGCACCAGGGGGGGTGATACGCAGTATTTT. Amino acids: CASTRGGDTQYF.

This chain links TRBV5-1 with TRBJ2-1, with unresolved D. The germline V and J ends were trimmed by 2 bases and 6 bases, with 6 bases remaining between them. Germline V gene sequence: CDR1 SGHRS, CDR2 YFSETQ. The CDR3 contains 12 residues. CDR3 residues: CASSFDGNEQFF. The CDR3 bases are TGCGCCAGCAGCTTCGACGGCAATGAGCAGTTCTTC.

The chain joins TRBV27 to TRBJ1-5, with D unresolved. V was pared by 5 bases and J by 4 bases, with 9 bases between. The germline V gene encodes CDR1 MNHEY and CDR2 SMNVEV (reference sequence). The CDR3 spans 13 residues. The CDR3 region has the DNA TGTGCCAGCAGTCCCCTTCGGAATCAGCCCCAGCATTTT. Translated, it gives CASSPLRNQPQHF.

The J gene is TRBJ1-2, the V gene TRBV7-9; 9 bases agree with TRBD1. The germline V gene encodes CDR1 SEHNR and CDR2 FQNEAQ (reference sequence). The V gene end was trimmed by 3 bases and the J gene end by 3 bases; junction bases not matched to a gene: 8. This CDR3 region has 16 residues. The CDR3 region is CASSLGPGQGDYGYTF. DNA for the CDR3: TGTGCCAGCAGCTTGGGACCGGGACAGGGCGACTATGGCTACACCTTC.

The chain uses TRBV3-1 (or the pseudogene TRBV3-2) and TRBJ2-3; 7 nucleotides line up with TRBD2. The CDR3 sequence is 16 residues long. Germline loops: CDR1 LGHDT, CDR2 YNNKEL (reference sequence). V gave up 3 bases and J gave up 2 bases; unmatched junction bases: 8. The DNA of the CDR3 is TGTGCCAGCAGCCAGGGCGGGAGAGGGGTCACAGATACGCAGTATTTT. It translates to CASSQGGRGVTDTQYF.

This sequence joins TRBV29-1 and TRBJ1-6; 8 positions match TRBD1. Germline trimming cut 5 bases from V and 10 bases from J; bases unmatched to any gene: 7. The CDR3 has 13 residues. The germline CDR1 and CDR2 sequences are SQVTM and ANQGSEA. CDR3 coding DNA: TGCAGCGTTAGGACAGGGACGGAGTCACCCCTCCACTTT. Amino acids: CSVRTGTESPLHF.

In nucleotides, the CDR3 is TGTGCCAGCAGCTCAACCGACAGGGGTGGTTCCTATAATTCACCCCTCCACTTT. Translated, it gives CASSSTDRGGSYNSPLHF. V gene TRBV7-6 combines with J gene TRBJ1-6; 8 positions agree with TRBD1. J gave up 1 base and V 4 bases, and 9 bases lay outside the gene matches. The germline gives CDR1 SGHVS, CDR2 FNYEAQ. The CDR3 is 18 residues long. Variable domain in full (rest from reference TRBV7-6 and TRBJ1-6): GAGVSQSPRYKVTKRGQDVALRCDPISGHVSLYWYRQALGQGPEFLTYFNYEAQQDKSGLPNDRFSAERPEGSISTLTIQRTEQRDSAMYRCASSSTDRGGSYNSPLHFGNGTRLTVT.

The V and J genes are TRBV20-1 and TRBJ1-2, with 8 bases aligning to TRBD1. V gave up 4 bases and J gave up 7 bases; unmatched junction bases: 2. CDR1 and CDR2 from the germline V gene are DFQATT and SNEGSKA (reference sequence). This CDR3 spans 11 amino acids. The CDR3 sequence: CSATGGTGYTF. The CDR3, as DNA: TGCAGTGCTACAGGGGGCACTGGCTACACCTTC.

The rearrangement links TRBV4-1 to TRBJ2-1, with D hard to call. The length of the CDR3 is 13 residues. Trimming took off 4 bases at V and 2 bases at J, with 6 bases between the two ends. CDR1 is MGHRA, CDR2 YSYEKL, per germline. Here the CDR3 DNA reads TGCGCCAGCAGCCTTAGTCCCTACAATGAGCAGTTCTTC. Translation: CASSLSPYNEQFF.

The chain uses TRBV9 and TRBJ2-3; unclear D gene. The CDR3 runs 14 residues. V was clipped by 4 bases and J by 2 bases, with 11 bases between them. Germline V CDR1 and CDR2: SGDLS, YYNGEE. CDR3 bases: TGTGCCAGCAGCTTTGGGCATTCCACAGATACGCAGTATTTT. Translating gives CASSFGHSTDTQYF.

The chain has TRBV19 and TRBJ2-2; D is undetermined. V lost 6 bases and J lost 1, with 15 bases in between. CDR1 and CDR2 from the germline V gene are LNHDA and SQIVND (reference sequence). The CDR3 covers 16 residues. The chain's CDR3 is CASSQLGAQNTGELFF. For the CDR3, the DNA is TGTGCCAGTAGCCAGCTAGGAGCTCAGAACACCGGGGAGCTGTTTTTT.

The rearrangement joins TRBV6-5 to TRBJ1-2; D gene uncertain. The germline gives CDR1 MNHEY, CDR2 SVGAGI. The CDR3 has 10 amino acids. Trimming shortened V by 5 bases and J by 5 bases, and 3 bases separated the two germline ends. The CDR3 loop is CASSQYGYTF. CDR3 DNA sequence: TGTGCCAGCAGTCAGTATGGCTACACCTTC.

The V and J genes are TRBV28 and TRBJ2-7; D is perhaps TRBD1 (5 bases). Germline CDR1 MDHEN, CDR2 SYDVKM. Trimming shortened V by 2 bases and J by 3 bases, and 23 bases separated the two germline ends. The CDR3 runs to 18 residues. CDR3 DNA: TGTGCCAGCAGTTTAATCTGGTCTCGCTCCAGGGTGAGCTACGAGCAGTACTTC. Its protein is CASSLIWSRSRVSYEQYF.

V usage is TRBV6-5 and J usage is TRBJ2-1, with 7 positions matching TRBD2. Per the germline V gene, CDR1 is MNHEY and CDR2 is SVGAGI. The trim removed 2 bases at V and 7 bases at J, leaving 2 bases unmatched. The CDR3 runs 13 residues. In DNA form, the CDR3 reads TGTGCCAGCAGTTACCGTAGCGGGAATGAGCAGTTCTTC. It yields the protein CASSYRSGNEQFF.

The chain has TRBV19 and TRBJ1-2; D remains ambiguous. The V gene lost 1 base and the J gene lost 8 bases, with 8 bases spanning the gap. This CDR3 contains 12 residues. The V gene's germline CDR1 is LNHDA and CDR2 SQIVND (reference sequence). The CDR3 DNA reads TGTGCCAGTAGTATAGGTCCGCGAGGCTACACCTTC. This encodes CASSIGPRGYTF. The complete variable domain, with remaining parts taken from reference TRBV19 and TRBJ1-2, reads DGGITQSPKYLFRKEGQNVTLSCEQNLNHDAMYWYRQDPGQGLRLIYYSQIVNDFQKGDIAEGYSVSREKKESFPLTVTSAQKNPTAFYLCASSIGPRGYTFGSGTRLTVV.

V is TRBV27 and J is TRBJ1-2; unclear D gene. Per germline, CDR1 MNHEY and CDR2 SMNVEV (reference sequence). This CDR3 comprises 15 residues. The ends were cut back, 4 bases at V and 4 bases at J, with 16 bases in the middle. The CDR3 DNA reads as TGTGCCAGCAGTTCCTTTGACACGAAGGGCTATGGCTACACCTTC. It codes for CASSSFDTKGYGYTF.

The rearrangement uses TRBV18 and TRBJ2-7; D may be TRBD1 (6 bases). Trimming pared 4 bases from V and 1 base from J, leaving 20 bases between. The V gene's germline CDR1 is KGHSH and CDR2 LQKENI. The CDR3 spans 17 residues. The CDR3 loop is CASSRDQIGRGSYEQYF. CDR3 sequence (DNA): TGTGCCAGCTCACGAGATCAGATAGGCAGGGGATCCTACGAGCAGTACTTC.

The V call is TRBV3-1 (or the pseudogene TRBV3-2), the J call TRBJ2-7; D unresolved. This CDR3 has 13 amino acids. Between the trimmed V and J ends, which lost 1 base and 9 bases, there was a span of 13 bases. CDR1 and CDR2 from the germline V gene are LGHDT and YNNKEL (reference sequence). The CDR3 here is CASSQVFERGQYF. The CDR3 DNA reads TGTGCCAGCAGCCAAGTGTTTGAACGAGGGCAGTACTTC.

The chain joins TRBV6-5 to TRBJ2-7, with 10 positions matching TRBD1. The CDR3 contains 14 residues. V dropped 9 bases and J dropped 3; count of bases not matched to a gene: 8. CDR1 and CDR2 from the germline V gene are MNHEY and SVGAGI. The CDR3 reads CASTDRGRVYEQYF. The DNA for the CDR3 is TGTGCCAGTACCGACAGGGGGCGAGTCTACGAGCAGTACTTC.

The chain links TRBV10-3 to TRBJ1-1, with D unclear. The CDR3 has 12 amino acids. The V gene lost 3 bases and the J gene lost 4 bases, with 6 bases spanning the gap. CDR1 and CDR2 (germline): ENHRY, SYGVKD. For the CDR3, the DNA is TGTGCCATCAGTGATCGGGGCACTGAAGCTTTCTTT. Its translation: CAISDRGTEAFF.

The V and J genes are TRBV19 and TRBJ1-2; D perhaps matches TRBD1 (6 bases). Germline V gene sequence: CDR1 LNHDA, CDR2 SQIVND (reference sequence). The germline V and J ends were trimmed by 6 bases and 8 bases, with 13 bases remaining between them. The CDR3 runs 12 residues. The CDR3 DNA follows: TGTGCCAGTAGCCACCGGGGGACAGGCTACACCTTC. Translated: CASSHRGTGYTF.

The V and J genes are TRBV19 and TRBJ1-3; D gene unclear. V lost 5 bases and J lost 4, with 15 bases in between. This CDR3 spans 15 amino acids. The V gene's germline CDR1 is LNHDA and CDR2 SQIVND (reference sequence). CDR3 protein: CASSPPYPWGNTIYF. CDR3 nucleotides: TGTGCCAGTAGTCCGCCCTATCCCTGGGGAAACACCATATATTTT.

This rearrangement joins TRBV3-1 (or the pseudogene TRBV3-2) to TRBJ2-4; D remains unclear. This CDR3 comprises 13 residues. From germline, CDR1 is LGHDT and CDR2 YNNKEL (reference sequence). Trimming stripped 4 bases from V and 2 bases from J, with 6 bases between. In DNA, the CDR3 is TGTGCCAGCAGCCCACAGTCCAAAAACATTCAGTACTTC. Amino acid sequence: CASSPQSKNIQYF.